Ten or more counts support the clone carrying this TCR beta chain. The CDR3 is 14 amino acids. The V and J ends lost 4 bases and 5 bases respectively, with 14 bases between them. CDR1 is LGHNA and CDR2 is YSLEER in the germline V gene. The sample is drawn from a study of CD8+CD57+ T cells in acquired aplastic anemia. TCR beta VDJ and CDR3 were profiled, and genomic DNA was the template. In TCRdb, the reads were re-called with MiXCR into one record per CDR3 protein. The data contain some 150,000 distinct CDR3 sequences, 52% of them singletons. The sequenced patients had an expansion of CD8+CD57+ cells seen by flow cytometry. The enrolled patients all had severe acquired aplastic anemia.

The sample was sorted CD4+, CD8+, or CD8+CD57+ T cells (not recorded which) from PBMCs. The chain employs TRBV4-3 and TRBJ1-1; D not certain. This sequence originates from a human donor with aplastic anemia. The CDR3 nucleotides are TGCGCCAGCAGCCCGTGGCTTTCGGAGACTGAAGCTTTCTTT. Translating it yields CASSPWLSETEAFF.